This T cell receptor (beta chain) stems from a study of T cells in Graves' hyperthyroidism and ophthalmopathy. Overall study context: Before any treatment, at initial diagnosis, peripheral blood was collected.

The CDR3 spans 15 residues. The ends lost 8 bases at V and 2 bases at J; junction bases unmatched: 9. Germline V gene sequence: CDR1 MNHEY, CDR2 SVGAGI. This clonotype showed up many times. Its antigen remains unknown. Study conclusions and caveats: Model output signaled ophthalmopathy a median 6.5 months ahead of onset. Blood shared most expanded thyroid clonotypes above 0.001. Stable hyperthyroidism was told apart from ophthalmopathy by a model built on 13 V-J features.

RNA transcripts gave rise to amplified TCR beta CDR3 regions. In the first-round RT-PCR of the TCR CDR3, the HTBI primer set was used. TCRdb re-called the multiplex PCR reads through MiXCR, storing one row per CDR3 protein. The table has 300,000 to 450,000 distinct CDR3 sequences, less than 20% seen once. The chain recombines TRBV6-5 with TRBJ2-5, with 9 bases fitting TRBD1. The sequencing input was blood. The sequence derives from a woman aged 40 to 50 with Graves' ophthalmopathy. The CDR3 DNA follows: TGTGCCAGCCATCCCAACAGGGGGCTTCAAGAGACCCAGTACTTC. This encodes CASHPNRGLQETQYF.